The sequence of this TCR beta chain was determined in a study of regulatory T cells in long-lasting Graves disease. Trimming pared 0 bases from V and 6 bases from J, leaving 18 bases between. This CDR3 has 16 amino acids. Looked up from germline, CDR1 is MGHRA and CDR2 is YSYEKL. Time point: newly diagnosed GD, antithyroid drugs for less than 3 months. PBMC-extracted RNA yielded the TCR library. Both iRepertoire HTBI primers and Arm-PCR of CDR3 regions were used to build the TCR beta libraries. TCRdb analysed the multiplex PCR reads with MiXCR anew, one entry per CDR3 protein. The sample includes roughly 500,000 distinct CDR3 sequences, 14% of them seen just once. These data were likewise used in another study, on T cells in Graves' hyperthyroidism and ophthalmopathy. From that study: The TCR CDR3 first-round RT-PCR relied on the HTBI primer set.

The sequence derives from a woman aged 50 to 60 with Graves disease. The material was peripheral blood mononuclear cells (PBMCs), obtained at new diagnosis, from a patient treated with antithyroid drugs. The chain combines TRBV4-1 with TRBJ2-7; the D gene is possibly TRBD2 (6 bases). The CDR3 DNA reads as TGCGCCAGCAGCCAAGATCCGTCCTTGGGGGGTGGCGAGCAGTACTTC. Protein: CASSQDPSLGGGEQYF.